A selection of T cell receptor beta chains follows, all from one sample in a study of beta chain features in type 1 diabetes. Method: immunoSEQ multiplex PCR; TCRdb's copy keeps in-frame clones and lacks some. The sample has over 100,000 clones, around 15% seen once. The sample was central memory CD4+ T cells from blood. Receptors originate from a man aged 25-40 years with type 1 diabetes. The CDR3 runs from the conserved cysteine through the conserved F or W. The order of the fields is D gene, clone size, J gene, V gene, CDR3 protein, CDR3 DNA. D genes are given only for firm matches. Not all rows give a size; the values are once, few, many and, for expanded clones, a class.

. . TRBJ1-4 TRBV28 CASNEGREKLFF TGTGCCAGCAACGAGGGAAGAGAAAAACTGTTTTTT
TRBD2 few TRBJ2-5 TRBV19 CASREAAAETQYF TGTGCCAGCCGGGAGGCAGCAGCAGAGACCCAGTACTTC
. . TRBJ1-4 TRBV29-1 CSVAYPGAIFGKEKLFF TGCAGCGTTGCTTATCCGGGGGCGATCTTCGGAAAAGAAAAACTGTTTTTT
. . TRBJ1-2 TRBV4-3 CASSQDPSGKEYGYTF TGCGCCAGCAGCCAAGATCCCTCTGGGAAGGAATATGGCTACACCTTC
TRBD2 . TRBJ2-2 TRBV19 CASISAGATTGELFF TGTGCCAGTATCTCAGCGGGGGCCACCACCGGGGAGCTGTTTTTT
. . TRBJ2-1 TRBV4-3 CASSRIRDLNYNEQFF TGCGCCAGCAGCCGCATTCGGGACTTGAACTACAATGAGCAGTTCTTC
. . TRBJ2-4 TRBV18 CASSPDPGEAKNIQYF TGTGCCAGCTCACCAGACCCGGGGGAGGCCAAAAACATTCAGTACTTC
. many TRBJ2-3 TRBV2 CASNTRTIPQYF TGTGCCAGCAATACCCGGACAATCCCGCAGTATTTT
. . TRBJ2-5 TRBV5-1 CASSFGGLGETQYF TGCGCCAGCAGCTTCGGGGGCCTGGGTGAGACCCAGTACTTC
. . TRBJ1-5 TRBV29-1 CSVAAREGQPQHF TGCAGCGTTGCAGCACGGGAGGGGCAGCCCCAGCATTTT
. . TRBJ1-3 TRBV15 CATLGIGGNTIYF TGTGCCACCCTAGGGATAGGTGGAAACACCATATATTTT
. few TRBJ1-5 TRBV13 CASSFRQPGGNQPQHF TGTGCCAGCAGCTTCCGGCAGCCTGGGGGCAATCAGCCCCAGCATTTT
. . TRBJ1-2 TRBV29-1 CSVEYGSGGYTF TGCAGCGTTGAATACGGGAGCGGTGGCTACACCTTC
TRBD1 few TRBJ1-1 TRBV2 CASMKNRGTEAFF TGTGCCAGCATGAAGAACAGGGGCACTGAAGCTTTCTTT
. . TRBJ2-7 TRBV29-1 CSVVRTQRGEQYF TGCAGCGTTGTGCGTACCCAACGCGGCGAGCAGTACTTC
. few TRBJ2-5 TRBV5-1 CASSPTSEGETQYF TGCGCCAGCAGCCCAACTTCCGAGGGAGAGACCCAGTACTTC
. many TRBJ2-1 TRBV11-2 CASSPGRGDNEQFF TGTGCCAGCAGCCCGGGACGAGGCGACAATGAGCAGTTCTTC
TRBD1 few TRBJ2-1 TRBV30 CAWSRQGDEQFF TGTGCCTGGAGCCGACAGGGCGATGAGCAGTTCTTC
TRBD2 . TRBJ2-3 TRBV4-3 CASSQGPGLAGVTDTQYF TGCGCCAGCAGCCAAGGACCGGGACTAGCGGGGGTAACAGATACGCAGTATTTT
. few TRBJ2-5 TRBV5-1 CASSLSSQQETQYF TGCGCCAGCAGCTTGAGTAGTCAACAAGAGACCCAGTACTTC
. few TRBJ2-6 TRBV30 CAWSGISGANVLTF TGTGCCTGGAGTGGGATCTCTGGGGCCAACGTCCTGACTTTC
. . TRBJ2-7 TRBV27 CASSLSSYSGTVNYEQYF TGTGCCAGCAGTTTATCCTCGTATTCCGGGACGGTGAACTACGAGCAGTACTTC
. . TRBJ2-3 TRBV5-4 CASSPYGWASTDTQYF TGTGCCAGCAGCCCGTATGGGTGGGCTAGCACAGATACGCAGTATTTT
. . TRBJ1-2 TRBV28 CASIGGNYGYTF TGTGCCAGCATCGGGGGCAACTATGGCTACACCTTC
. few TRBJ1-2 TRBV7-2 CASSLYGSRDYGYTF TGTGCCAGCAGCTTATACGGCAGTAGAGACTATGGCTACACCTTC
TRBD2 many TRBJ2-5 TRBV7-2 CASSLRGASGQETQYF TGTGCCAGCAGCTTGAGAGGGGCTAGCGGGCAAGAGACCCAGTACTTC
. few TRBJ2-7 TRBV6-1 CASSNRDTNYEQYF TGTGCCAGCAGCAACCGGGACACTAACTACGAGCAGTACTTC
TRBD2 . TRBJ2-5 TRBV9 CASSVAASGGGETQYF TGTGCCAGCAGCGTAGCGGCTAGCGGGGGAGGGGAGACCCAGTACTTC
TRBD1 . TRBJ2-7 TRBV28 CASSSGTGDNYEQYF TGTGCCAGCAGCTCTGGGACAGGAGATAACTACGAGCAGTACTTC
. . TRBJ1-1 TRBV5-1 CASSPIVGTEAFF TGCGCCAGCAGCCCCATTGTCGGCACTGAAGCTTTCTTT
. many TRBJ1-5 TRBV18 CASSIQLNQPQHF TGTGCCAGCTCAATCCAGCTCAATCAGCCCCAGCATTTT
. few TRBJ1-4 TRBV5-4 CASSLAGATNEKLFF TGTGCCAGCAGCCTGGCCGGGGCAACTAATGAAAAACTGTTTTTT
. . TRBJ1-6 TRBV4-3 CASSQGPAINSPLHF TGCGCCAGCAGCCAAGGCCCAGCGATTAATTCACCCCTCCACTTT
. many TRBJ1-2 TRBV6-1 CASSAAGPGSSYGYTF TGTGCCAGCAGTGCGGCGGGCCCCGGGAGCAGCTATGGCTACACCTTC
TRBD1 few TRBJ2-5 TRBV2 CASRGTGGETQYF TGTGCCAGCCGGGGGACAGGTGGGGAGACCCAGTACTTC
TRBD1 . TRBJ2-5 TRBV4-2 CASSQSTGLQETQYF TGTGCCAGCAGCCAATCGACAGGGTTACAAGAGACCCAGTACTTC
TRBD2 many TRBJ2-5 TRBV25-1 CASSWGGPQETQYF TGTGCCAGCAGTTGGGGGGGACCCCAAGAGACCCAGTACTTC
. . TRBJ2-3 TRBV7-8 CASSLSSDTQYF TGTGCCAGCAGCTTGAGCTCAGATACGCAGTATTTT
. . TRBJ2-5 TRBV19 CASTGTGGETQYF TGTGCCAGCACCGGGACCGGTGGGGAGACCCAGTACTTC
. few TRBJ1-2 TRBV10-1 CASSESVAYGYTF TGCGCCAGCAGTGAGTCGGTGGCTTATGGCTACACCTTC
. few TRBJ1-6 TRBV7-2 CASSLMGSPLHF TGTGCCAGCAGCTTGATGGGGTCACCCCTCCACTTT
. . TRBJ1-5 TRBV27 CASRPSREGNQPQHF TGTGCCAGCAGGCCCTCAAGGGAGGGGAATCAGCCCCAGCATTTT
TRBD2 . TRBJ2-1 TRBV9 CASSVELAGTNEQFF TGTGCCAGCAGCGTAGAACTAGCGGGGACCAATGAGCAGTTCTTC
. few TRBJ1-2 TRBV2 CATTGDGRSGYTF TGTGCCACCACAGGAGACGGGAGAAGTGGCTACACCTTC
. few TRBJ1-1 TRBV15 CATSRGGANTEAFF TGTGCCACCAGCCGGGGGGGCGCGAACACTGAAGCTTTCTTT
. . TRBJ1-6 TRBV7-2 CASSIRQGDNSPLHF TGTGCCAGCAGCATACGGCAGGGAGATAATTCACCCCTCCACTTT
. . TRBJ2-5 TRBV29-1 CSARGFKLQETQYF TGCAGCGCCCGAGGGTTTAAGCTGCAAGAGACCCAGTACTTC
. many TRBJ1-2 TRBV14 CASSQDSTGYYGYTF TGTGCCAGCAGCCAAGATAGTACAGGGTACTATGGCTACACCTTC